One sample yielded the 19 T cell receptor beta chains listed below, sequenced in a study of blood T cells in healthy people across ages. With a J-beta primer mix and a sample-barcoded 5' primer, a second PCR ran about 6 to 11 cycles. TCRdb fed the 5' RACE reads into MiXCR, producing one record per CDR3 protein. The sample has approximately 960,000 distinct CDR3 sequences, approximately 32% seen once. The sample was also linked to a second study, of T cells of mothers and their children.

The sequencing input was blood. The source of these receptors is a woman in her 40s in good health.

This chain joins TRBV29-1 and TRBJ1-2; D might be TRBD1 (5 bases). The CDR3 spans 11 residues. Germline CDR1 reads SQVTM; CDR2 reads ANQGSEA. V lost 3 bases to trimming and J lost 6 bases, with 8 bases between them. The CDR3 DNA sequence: TGCAGCGTTGAGAGGGGACATGGCTACACCTTC. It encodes CSVERGHGYTF.

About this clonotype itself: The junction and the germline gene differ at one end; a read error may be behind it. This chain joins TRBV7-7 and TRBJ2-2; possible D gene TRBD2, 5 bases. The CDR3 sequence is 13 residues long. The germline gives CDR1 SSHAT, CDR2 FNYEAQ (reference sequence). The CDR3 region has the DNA TGTGCTAGCAGCCTTCGACGGGACGGGGAGCTGTTTTTT. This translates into CASSLRRDGELFF.

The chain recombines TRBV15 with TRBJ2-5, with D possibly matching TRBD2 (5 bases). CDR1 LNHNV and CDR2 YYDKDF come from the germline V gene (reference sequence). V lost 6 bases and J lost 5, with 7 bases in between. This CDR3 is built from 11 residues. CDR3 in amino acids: CATRTGETQYF. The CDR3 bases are TGTGCCACCAGGACGGGGGAGACCCAGTACTTC. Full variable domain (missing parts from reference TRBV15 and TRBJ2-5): DAMVIQNPRYQVTQFGKPVTLSCSQTLNHNVMYWYQQKSSQAPKLLFHYYDKDFNNEADTPDNFQSRRPNTSFCFLDIRSPGLGDTAMYLCATRTGETQYFGPGTRLLVL.

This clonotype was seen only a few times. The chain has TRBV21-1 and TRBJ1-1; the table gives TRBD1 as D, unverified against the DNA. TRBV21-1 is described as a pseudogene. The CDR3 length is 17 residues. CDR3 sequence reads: CASSKEGLGTVNTEAFF. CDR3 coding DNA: TGTGCCAGCAGCAAAGAAGGTTTGGGGACAGTGAACACTGAAGCTTTCTTT.

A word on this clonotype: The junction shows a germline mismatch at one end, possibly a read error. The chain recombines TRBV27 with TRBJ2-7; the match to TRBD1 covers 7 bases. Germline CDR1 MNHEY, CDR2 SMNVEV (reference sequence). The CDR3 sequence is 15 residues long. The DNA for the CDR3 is TGTGCCAGCGGCCAGAGGGGGCAGAATTTCTACGTGCAGTACTTC. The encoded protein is CASGQRGQNFYVQYF.

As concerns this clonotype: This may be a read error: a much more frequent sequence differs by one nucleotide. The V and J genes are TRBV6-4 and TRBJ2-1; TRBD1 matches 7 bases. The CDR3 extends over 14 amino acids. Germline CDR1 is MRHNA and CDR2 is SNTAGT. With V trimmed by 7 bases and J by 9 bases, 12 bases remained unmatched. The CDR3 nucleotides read TGTGCCAGCACCTACCGACAGGGTGCGATTGAGCAGTTCTTC. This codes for CASTYRQGAIEQFF.

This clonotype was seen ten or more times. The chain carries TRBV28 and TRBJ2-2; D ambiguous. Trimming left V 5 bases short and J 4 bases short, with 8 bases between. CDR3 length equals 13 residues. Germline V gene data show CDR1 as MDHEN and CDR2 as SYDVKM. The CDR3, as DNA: TGTGCCAGCAGTCACGAGAGCACCGGGGAGCTGTTTTTT. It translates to CASSHESTGELFF.

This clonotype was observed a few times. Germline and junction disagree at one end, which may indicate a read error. CDR3 sequence: CASSLGSGAYNEQYF. The CDR3 bases are TGTGCTAGCAGCTTAGGTTCAGGGGCCTACAATGAGCAGTACTTC. This chain joins TRBV7-7 and TRBJ2-7, with TRBD1 as a possible D gene (6 bases). The CDR3 has 15 amino acids. The germline V gene encodes CDR1 SSHAT and CDR2 FNYEAQ (reference sequence).

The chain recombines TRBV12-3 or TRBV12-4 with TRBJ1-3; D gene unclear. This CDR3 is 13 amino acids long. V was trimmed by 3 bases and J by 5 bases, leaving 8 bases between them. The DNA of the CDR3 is TGTGCCAGCAGTTTGCGCAGTAGAAACACCATATATTTT. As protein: CASSLRSRNTIYF.

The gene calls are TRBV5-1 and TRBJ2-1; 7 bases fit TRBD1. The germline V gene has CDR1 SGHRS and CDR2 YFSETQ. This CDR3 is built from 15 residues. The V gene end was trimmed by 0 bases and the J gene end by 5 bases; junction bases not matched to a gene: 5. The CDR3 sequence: CASSLETGTHNEQFF. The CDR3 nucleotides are TGCGCCAGCAGCTTGGAGACAGGGACCCACAATGAGCAGTTCTTC. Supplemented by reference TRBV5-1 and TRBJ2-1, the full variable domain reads KAGVTQTPRYLIKTRGQQVTLSCSPISGHRSVSWYQQTPGQGLQFLFEYFSETQRNKGNFPGRFSGRQFSNSRSEMNVSTLELGDSALYLCASSLETGTHNEQFFGPGTRLTVL.

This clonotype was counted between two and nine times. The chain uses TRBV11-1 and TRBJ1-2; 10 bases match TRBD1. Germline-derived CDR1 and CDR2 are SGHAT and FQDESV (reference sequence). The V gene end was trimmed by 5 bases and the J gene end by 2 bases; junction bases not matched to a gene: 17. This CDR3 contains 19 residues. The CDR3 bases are TGTGCCAGCAGCCCAAGAATCGGACAGGGGGATAAGGGCAACTATGGCTACACCTTC. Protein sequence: CASSPRIGQGDKGNYGYTF.

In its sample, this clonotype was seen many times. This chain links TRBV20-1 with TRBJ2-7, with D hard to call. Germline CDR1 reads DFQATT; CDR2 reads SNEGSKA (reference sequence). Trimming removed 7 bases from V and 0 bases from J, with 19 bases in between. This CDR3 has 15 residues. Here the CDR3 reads CSGDPPSDPSYEQYF. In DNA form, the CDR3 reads TGCAGTGGAGATCCCCCAAGCGACCCCTCCTACGAGCAGTACTTC.

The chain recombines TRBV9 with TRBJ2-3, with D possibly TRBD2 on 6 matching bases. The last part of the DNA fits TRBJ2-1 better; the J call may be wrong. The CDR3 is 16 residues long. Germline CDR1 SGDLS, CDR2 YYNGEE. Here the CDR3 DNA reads TGTGCCAGCAGCGAGGAGGACTACTCTAGCACAGATACGCAGTTCTTC. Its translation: CASSEEDYSSTDTQFF.

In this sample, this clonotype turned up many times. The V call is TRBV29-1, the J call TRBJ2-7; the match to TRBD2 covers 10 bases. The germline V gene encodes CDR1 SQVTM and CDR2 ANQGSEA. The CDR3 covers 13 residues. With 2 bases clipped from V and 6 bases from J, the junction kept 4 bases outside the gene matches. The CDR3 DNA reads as TGCAGCGTTGAAAGGAGGACTAGCGGCGAGCAGTACTTC. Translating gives CSVERRTSGEQYF.

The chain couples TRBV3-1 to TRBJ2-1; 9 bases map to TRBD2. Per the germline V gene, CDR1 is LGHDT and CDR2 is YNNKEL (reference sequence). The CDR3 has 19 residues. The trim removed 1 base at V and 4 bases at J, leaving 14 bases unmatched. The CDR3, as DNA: TGTGCCAGCAGCCAAGGCCGCGGGTTGAGCGGGGGGCCTTACAATGAGCAGTTCTTC. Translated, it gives CASSQGRGLSGGPYNEQFF.

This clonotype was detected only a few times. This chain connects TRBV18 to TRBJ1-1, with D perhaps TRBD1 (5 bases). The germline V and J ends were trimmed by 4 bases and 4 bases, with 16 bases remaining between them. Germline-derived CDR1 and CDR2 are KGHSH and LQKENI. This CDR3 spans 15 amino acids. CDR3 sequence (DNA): TGTGCCAGCTCACAATCCGGGGGGGGAAGCACTGAAGCTTTCTTT. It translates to CASSQSGGGSTEAFF.

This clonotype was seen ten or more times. The CDR3 loop is CASSLWGEPYNEQFF. The CDR3 coding sequence is TGTGCCAGCAGCTTATGGGGGGAGCCCTACAATGAGCAGTTCTTC. The J gene is TRBJ2-1, the V gene TRBV7-2, with TRBD2 as a possible D gene (6 bases). From germline, CDR1 is SGHTA and CDR2 FQGNSA. Trimming left V 2 bases short and J 2 bases short, with 10 bases between. The length of the CDR3 is 15 residues. Full variable domain (outside the CDR3, taken from reference TRBV7-2 and TRBJ2-1): GAGVSQSPSNKVTEKGKDVELRCDPISGHTALYWYRQSLGQGLEFLIYFQGNSAPDKSGLPSDRFSAERTGGSVSTLTIQRTQQEDSAVYLCASSLWGEPYNEQFFGPGTRLTVL.

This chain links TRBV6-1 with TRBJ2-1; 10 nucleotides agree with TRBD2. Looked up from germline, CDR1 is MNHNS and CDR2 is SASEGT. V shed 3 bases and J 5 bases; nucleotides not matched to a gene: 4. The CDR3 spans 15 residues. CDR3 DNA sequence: TGTGCCAGCAGTGATATCCTAGCGGGGGACAATGAGCAGTTCTTC. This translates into CASSDILAGDNEQFF.

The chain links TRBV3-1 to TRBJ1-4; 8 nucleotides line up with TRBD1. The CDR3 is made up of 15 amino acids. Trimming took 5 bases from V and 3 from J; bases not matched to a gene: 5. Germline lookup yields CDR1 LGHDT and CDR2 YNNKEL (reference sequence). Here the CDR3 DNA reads TGTGCCAGCAGCGGTACAGGGGGTCCTAATGAAAAACTGTTTTTT. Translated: CASSGTGGPNEKLFF.